This paragraph reports one T cell receptor beta chain. The target antigen is unknown. This specimen comes from a study of T cell responses to AZD1222 COVID-19 vaccine. Study results and caveats: There were mostly white British donors and more females than males, and clonal diversity was possibly underestimated. Nearly half of spike-specific TCRs reportedly target variant regions that are unmutated in the B.1.351 and B.1.1.7 variants. Across the whole spike, CD4 TCRs peaked at regions 160-218 and 743-854.

Sequencing used immunoSEQ multiplex PCR; TCRdb keeps in-frame clones, though not all of them. The data show 150,000 or so clones, 92% seen once. Trimming removed 2 bases from V and 6 bases from J; junction bases left unmatched: 6. Germline values: CDR1 MDHEN, CDR2 SYDVKM. The CDR3 covers 14 residues. This chain uses TRBV28 with TRBJ2-7, with 8 bases that match TRBD2. The sequence was obtained from an adult in good health. Sequencing used peripheral blood, obtained on day 0 of AZD1222 vaccination. The CDR3 region has the DNA TGTGCCAGCAGTTTAAGGCGGGAGGAGGTCGAGCAGTACTTC. This translates into CASSLRREEVEQYF.